This TCR beta chain originates from a study of cytomegalovirus exposure and HLA in healthy donors. Remarks on this clone: Its specificity is not known.

The CDR3 has 15 residues. V was pared by 3 bases and J by 4 bases, with 6 bases of the junction left unmatched. Germline values: CDR1 MGHRA, CDR2 YSYEKL. Study observations and caveats: The finding came from a later analysis; first-cohort TCR clusters tended to co-occur in the approximately 120 validation repertoires. In vitro, a few CMV-associated chains proved specific for CMV antigens. The study put 160 or so TCR beta chains on its list as cytomegalovirus-associated. With high specificity and sensitivity, the classifier reportedly diagnosed cytomegalovirus status.

Using immunoSEQ multiplex PCR, the repertoire was profiled, and TCRdb retains in-frame clones only, with some absent. The sample lists 110,000 or so clones, roughly 95% occurring once. The TCR was taken from a woman aged 18-30 years in good health and CMV-seronegative. The sequenced sample consisted of PBMCs. The chain has TRBV4-1 and TRBJ1-3, with TRBD1 matching 7 bases. This CDR3 reads CASSHPQGPGNTIYF. As DNA, the CDR3 is TGCGCCAGCAGCCACCCACAGGGGCCGGGAAACACCATATATTTT.